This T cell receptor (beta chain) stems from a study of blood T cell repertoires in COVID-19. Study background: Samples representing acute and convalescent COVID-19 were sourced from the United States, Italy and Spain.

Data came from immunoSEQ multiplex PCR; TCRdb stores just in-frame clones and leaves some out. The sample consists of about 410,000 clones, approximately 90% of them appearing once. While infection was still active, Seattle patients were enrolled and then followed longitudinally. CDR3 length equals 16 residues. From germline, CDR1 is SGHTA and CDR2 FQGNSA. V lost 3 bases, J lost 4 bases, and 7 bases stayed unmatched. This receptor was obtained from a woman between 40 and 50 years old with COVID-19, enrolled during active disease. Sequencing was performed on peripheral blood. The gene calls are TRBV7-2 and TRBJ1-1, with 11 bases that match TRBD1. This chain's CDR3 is CASSFRTGGASTEAFF. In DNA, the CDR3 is TGTGCCAGCAGCTTCCGGACAGGGGGCGCGAGCACTGAAGCTTTCTTT.